This TCR beta chain originates from a study of neoadjuvant anti-PD-1 for oral cavity cancer. These newly diagnosed stage II-IVA oral cavity squamous cell carcinoma patients had no prior systemic or radiation treatment. Study-level points and caveats: Higher pretreatment Treg/Th17 ratios tracked higher pretreatment blood clonality.

This clone was seen only a few times. Antigen specificity is unknown. Most tumor samples had roughly 4.4 ug input DNA in two replicates. Assay used: immunoSEQ multiplex PCR; TCRdb lists only in-frame clones, some missing. The data show about 5,700 clones, roughly 60% seen once. V lost 1 base and J lost 9; bases outside the gene matches: 5. The CDR3 is 15 residues long. Germline values: CDR1 MGHRA, CDR2 YSYEKL. Sequenced here: tumor tissue, sampled before nivolumab (anti-PD-1) treatment. The chain has TRBV4-1 and TRBJ2-1; 11 nucleotides match TRBD2. The receptor comes from a person between 40 and 85 years old with oral cavity squamous cell carcinoma. CDR3 in DNA: TGCGCCAGCAGCCAAGTAGCGGGGGGGCGGGTTGAGCAGTTCTTC. It codes for CASSQVAGGRVEQFF.